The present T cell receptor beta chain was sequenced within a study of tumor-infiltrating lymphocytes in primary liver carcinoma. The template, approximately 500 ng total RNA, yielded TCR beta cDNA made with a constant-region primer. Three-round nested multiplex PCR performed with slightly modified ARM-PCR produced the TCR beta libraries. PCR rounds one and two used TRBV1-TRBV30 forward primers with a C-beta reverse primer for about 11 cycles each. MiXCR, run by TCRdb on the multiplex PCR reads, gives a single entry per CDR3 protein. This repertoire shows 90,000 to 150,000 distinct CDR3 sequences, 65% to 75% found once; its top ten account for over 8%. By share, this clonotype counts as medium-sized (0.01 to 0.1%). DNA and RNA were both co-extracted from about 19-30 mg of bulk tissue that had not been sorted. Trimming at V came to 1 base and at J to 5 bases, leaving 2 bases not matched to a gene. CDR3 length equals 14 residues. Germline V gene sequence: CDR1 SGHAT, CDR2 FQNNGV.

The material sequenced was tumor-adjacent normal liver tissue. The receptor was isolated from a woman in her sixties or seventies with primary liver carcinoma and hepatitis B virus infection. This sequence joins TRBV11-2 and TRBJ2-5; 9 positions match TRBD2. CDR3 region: CASSLAAGGETQYF. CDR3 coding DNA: TGTGCCAGCAGCTTAGCCGCGGGAGGGGAGACCCAGTACTTC. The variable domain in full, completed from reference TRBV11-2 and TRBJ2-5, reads EAGVAQSPRYKIIEKRQSVAFWCNPISGHATLYWYQQILGQGPKLLIQFQNNGVVDDSQLPKDRFSAERLKGVDSTLKIQPAKLEDSAVYLCASSLAAGGETQYFGPGTRLLVL.